This T cell receptor (beta chain) came from a study of patients and donors after allogeneic stem cell transplantation. The germline CDR1 and CDR2 sequences are SGHKS and YYEKEE (reference sequence). CDR3 length equals 16 residues. V was trimmed by 1 base and J by 5 bases, leaving 15 bases between them. TCRdb re-derived calls from the RT-PCR reads in MiXCR, one entry per CDR3 protein. The table includes about a million distinct CDR3 sequences, more than 15% detected once. The sequencing input was blood, either unsorted or a sorted T cell fraction (not recorded which). The clonotype was recovered from a human donor who was either an allogeneic HSCT recipient or a stem cell or donor lymphocyte infusion donor (not recorded which). It is not recorded whose cells these are; they may come from a transplant donor. The V and J genes are TRBV5-5 and TRBJ2-2; possible D gene TRBD2, 5 bases. The CDR3 coding sequence is TGTGCCAGCAGCTTGCGGTGGGGAGTAGGAACCGGGGAGCTGTTTTTT. It specifies CASSLRWGVGTGELFF.